These 4 T cell receptor beta chains share one sample of origin, sequenced in a study of cytomegalovirus exposure and HLA in healthy donors. Produced via immunoSEQ multiplex PCR; TCRdb's table is partial and in-frame only. The repertoire holds about 120,000 clones, with 89% as singletons. Source material: PBMCs. The receptors originated from a woman younger than 35 in good health and CMV-seronegative.

This clone was recorded only once. The genes are TRBV19 and TRBJ1-2, with unresolved D. V lost 3 bases and J 4 bases, leaving 18 bases between the germline ends. Germline V gene data show CDR1 as LNHDA and CDR2 as SQIVND (reference sequence). The CDR3 is 16 residues long. CDR3 protein: CASSIQAGSSPYGYTF. The CDR3 DNA follows: TGTGCCAGTAGTATTCAGGCGGGCAGTTCACCCTATGGCTACACCTTC.

This clone was seen a few times. V usage is TRBV9 and J usage is TRBJ2-1; weak D call: TRBD2 (7 bases). Germline values: CDR1 SGDLS, CDR2 YYNGEE. The length of the CDR3 is 14 residues. Trimming left V 0 bases short and J 10 bases short, with 14 bases between. CDR3 residues: CASSVATGRGEQFF. In DNA, the CDR3 is TGTGCCAGCAGCGTAGCTACAGGGAGGGGCGAGCAGTTCTTC.

This chain connects TRBV11-2 to TRBJ2-7; D gene uncertain. The ends were cut back, 5 bases at V and 3 bases at J, with 5 bases in the middle. Germline V gene lookup returns CDR1 SGHAT and CDR2 FQNNGV. CDR3 size: 11 residues. The CDR3: CASSQHYEQYF. The CDR3 coding sequence is TGTGCCAGCAGCCAACACTACGAGCAGTACTTC.

The rearrangement joins TRBV10-3 to TRBJ2-7, with 7 positions matching TRBD1. V trimming: 7 bases; J trimming: 4 bases; junction bases outside the gene matches: 1. This CDR3 contains 11 residues. CDR1 and CDR2 from the germline V gene are ENHRY and SYGVKD. CDR3 loop: CAIMGQYEQYF. In DNA, the CDR3 is TGTGCCATCATGGGACAGTACGAGCAGTACTTC.